These 8 T cell receptor beta chains were all obtained from the same sample, sequenced in a study of CD8 T cells in ankylosing spondylitis. These receptors have no identified antigens. Points from the study as a whole: For ankylosing spondylitis blood, a TCR beta motif of several highly homologous variants appeared characteristic.

TCRdb re-called the 5' RACE reads through MiXCR, storing one row per CDR3 protein. The data hold about 700,000 distinct CDR3 sequences, with about 20% observed a single time. Sequenced input: blood, either unsorted or a sorted T cell fraction (not recorded which). The source is a male donor with ankylosing spondylitis.

This clonotype was seen only a few times. The rearrangement links TRBV5-5 to TRBJ1-1; weak D call: TRBD1 (6 bases). The germline CDR1 and CDR2 sequences are SGHKS and YYEKEE (reference sequence). Trimming took 6 bases from V and 0 from J, leaving 15 bases between them. The CDR3 runs 15 residues. CDR3 DNA sequence: TGTGCCAGCACCCAACCGGGGGGCATGAACACTGAAGCTTTCTTT. Translating it yields CASTQPGGMNTEAFF.

The genes are TRBV7-9 and TRBJ1-6, with no clear D. The CDR3 is 14 residues long. Germline CDR1 is SEHNR and CDR2 is FQNEAQ (reference sequence). Trimming took 5 bases from V and 7 from J, leaving 12 bases between them. CDR3 protein: CASSLLSENSPLHF. CDR3 nucleotide sequence: TGTGCCAGCAGCCTATTGTCAGAGAATTCACCCCTCCACTTT.

This clonotype turned up a few times. The chain has TRBV27 and TRBJ2-1; D is unclear. V shed 6 bases and J shed 6 bases, with 12 bases lying between them. This CDR3 has 13 amino acids. Germline assignment: CDR1 MNHEY and CDR2 SMNVEV (reference sequence). Here the CDR3 reads CASRDDLVNEQFF. In DNA form, the CDR3 reads TGTGCCAGCAGGGATGACCTAGTCAATGAGCAGTTCTTC.

This clonotype turned up a few times. This chain links TRBV27 with TRBJ1-1, with D possibly TRBD1 on 6 matching bases. There are 14 residues in the CDR3. V lost 6 bases and J 2 bases, leaving 13 bases between the germline ends. The V gene's germline CDR1 is MNHEY and CDR2 SMNVEV (reference sequence). The CDR3 DNA reads as TGTGCCAGCAGATCCGGGACACCCAACACTGAAGCTTTCTTT. Amino acids: CASRSGTPNTEAFF.

The V gene is TRBV12-3 or TRBV12-4, the J gene TRBJ2-7; 9 nucleotides agree with TRBD2. The CDR3 runs to 14 residues. V gave up 7 bases and J gave up 4 bases; unmatched junction bases: 8. The CDR3 DNA reads TGTGCCAGCACTCAGGCGGCGGGAGGGTACGAGCAGTACTTC. It encodes CASTQAAGGYEQYF.

V and J are TRBV24-1 and TRBJ2-7; unclear D gene. CDR1 and CDR2 from the germline V gene are KGHDR and SFDVKD. This CDR3 comprises 13 residues. V was cut by 6 bases and J by 2 bases, with 10 bases left in between. CDR3 sequence reads: CATSSSDTYEQYF. The DNA of the CDR3 is TGTGCCACCAGTTCCAGCGACACCTACGAGCAGTACTTC.

This clonotype was seen a handful of times. The chain recombines TRBV11-2 with TRBJ2-1; 10 bases map to TRBD2. V lost 3 bases, J lost 9 bases, and 5 bases stayed unmatched. There are 14 residues in the CDR3. CDR1 is SGHAT and CDR2 is FQNNGV in the germline V gene. The CDR3 DNA reads TGTGCCAGCAGCTTCGGGACTAGCGAATTTGAGCAGTTCTTC. Translation: CASSFGTSEFEQFF. The full variable domain, rest sourced from reference TRBV11-2 and TRBJ2-1, is EAGVAQSPRYKIIEKRQSVAFWCNPISGHATLYWYQQILGQGPKLLIQFQNNGVVDDSQLPKDRFSAERLKGVDSTLKIQPAKLEDSAVYLCASSFGTSEFEQFFGPGTRLTVL.

This rearrangement joins TRBV2 to TRBJ2-7; 11 bases fit TRBD1. The CDR3 contains 17 residues. The germline CDR1 and CDR2 sequences are SNHLY and FYNNEI. Losses at the gene ends were 7 bases for V and 0 bases for J; bases not matched to a gene: 11. CDR3 amino acids: CASNPQTGTGGSYEQYF. CDR3 nucleotide sequence: TGTGCCAGCAACCCACAAACCGGGACAGGGGGCTCCTACGAGCAGTACTTC.